These T cell receptor beta chains were read from a single sample in a study of tumor-infiltrating lymphocytes in primary liver carcinoma. TCRdb re-called the multiplex PCR reads through MiXCR, storing one row per CDR3 protein. The sample consists of hundreds of thousands of distinct CDR3 sequences, around 50% of them appearing once. The sample consisted of peripheral blood. The receptors originated from a woman younger than 45 with primary liver carcinoma and hepatitis B virus infection. Both conserved end residues are part of each CDR3. A D gene is named only where the DNA matches it firmly. Not all rows give a size; the values are once, few, many and, for expanded clones, a class.

clone size,V gene,D gene,J gene,CDR3 DNA,CDR3 protein
few,TRBV6-5,TRBD2,TRBJ2-1,TGTGCCAGCAGTTACGAGGGCGGGAGACTCATTGAGCAGTTCTTC,CASSYEGGRLIEQFF
many,TRBV14,TRBD2,TRBJ2-7,TGTGCCAGCAGAGAGACCGGGACTAGTGTCTCCGAGCAGTACTTC,CASRETGTSVSEQYF
few,TRBV7-9,TRBD2,TRBJ2-1,TGTGCCAGCAGCCCAAGTGCTAGCGGGCTTGATAATGAGCAGTTCTTC,CASSPSASGLDNEQFF
NA,TRBV12-5,NA,TRBJ1-2,TGTGCTAGTGGTTTGGACTCCCGGGTGGATGGCTACACCTTC,CASGLDSRVDGYTF
NA,TRBV6-5,NA,TRBJ1-1,TGTGCCAGGAGTTACTTGTACGGGTTGAACACTGAAGCTTTCTTT,CARSYLYGLNTEAFF
few,TRBV4-3,TRBD2,TRBJ2-1,TGCGCCAGCAGCCAACGGATCGGGACTAGCGGGAGTATCAATGAGCAGTTCTTC,CASSQRIGTSGSINEQFF
NA,TRBV5-8,TRBD2,TRBJ2-7,TGTGCCAGCAGCTCCTCACTGACAGCGGGAGGTTTAGGCGAGCAGTACTTC,CASSSSLTAGGLGEQYF
NA,TRBV11-2,TRBD2,TRBJ2-7,TGTGCCAGCAACTTAGGCGGGAGTTACCACGAGCAGTACTTC,CASNLGGSYHEQYF
NA,TRBV29-1,NA,TRBJ1-1,TGCAGCATTCGCCTACCGACAGGTTACACTGAAGTTTTCTTT,CSIRLPTGYTEVFF
NA,TRBV24-1,NA,TRBJ2-7,TGTGCCACCAGGGACAGCGTCGGGGGCGAGCAGTACTTC,CATRDSVGGEQYF
NA,TRBV6-5,NA,TRBJ2-7,TGTGCCAGCAGTTACGGCCAGGGCTCCTACGGGCAGTACTTC,CASSYGQGSYGQYF
many,TRBV6-6,NA,TRBJ1-3,TGTGCCAGCACCTCGGAGACCTCTGACGGAAACACCATATATTTT,CASTSETSDGNTIYF
many,TRBV12-3/TRBV12-4,NA,TRBJ2-3,TGTGCCAGCAGTTTATTGCGAGATACGCAGTATTTT,CASSLLRDTQYF
NA,TRBV4-2,NA,TRBJ2-7,TGTGCCAGCAGCCAAAATCGCCACCACGAGCAGTACTTC,CASSQNRHHEQYF
once,TRBV12-3/TRBV12-4,NA,TRBJ2-2,TGTGCCAGCAGTGCCCGGGGCGGTGGCACCGAGGAGCTCTTTTTT,CASSARGGGTEELFF
NA,TRBV12-3/TRBV12-4,TRBD2,TRBJ2-5,TGTGCCAGCAGTATACACCGGGGGGTCCAAGAGACCCAGTACTTC,CASSIHRGVQETQYF
few,TRBV5-5,NA,TRBJ2-7,TGTGCCAGCAGCTTGGTAGGGGTGGAGTACGAGCAGTACTTC,CASSLVGVEYEQYF
few,TRBV2,TRBD2,TRBJ2-2,TGTGCCAGCAGTCGACCGGGACTAACTACCGGGGAGCTGTTTTTT,CASSRPGLTTGELFF
many,TRBV11-3,NA,TRBJ2-2,TGTGCCAGCAGCCCTTGGGAAGCTTCGAACCCCGGGGAGCTGTTTTTT,CASSPWEASNPGELFF
many,TRBV25-1,NA,TRBJ2-1,TGTGCCAGCATCTCACCATTATACAATGAGCAGTTCTTC,CASISPLYNEQFF
NA,TRBV5-6,NA,TRBJ2-7,TGTGCCAGCAGCTTGACAGGGCCCTACTCCTACGGGCAGTACTTC,CASSLTGPYSYGQYF
NA,TRBV11-2,NA,TRBJ2-1,TGTGCCAGCAGCTTAAAGGGAGTAGTGCAGTTCTTC,CASSLKGVVQFF
few,TRBV12-3/TRBV12-4,NA,TRBJ2-1,TGTGCCAGCAGCCCGATTTTCGGACTATACAATGAGCAGTTCTTC,CASSPIFGLYNEQFF
NA,TRBV28,NA,TRBJ2-3,TGTGCCAGCAGTTGGGGGTTGAGCACAGATACGCAGTATTTT,CASSWGLSTDTQYF
NA,TRBV6-2/TRBV6-3,NA,TRBJ2-7,TGTGCCAGCAGTTACCCGGGCGAGAGAAGGTACGAGCAGTACTTC,CASSYPGERRYEQYF
many,TRBV5-4,NA,TRBJ1-1,TGTGCCAGCAGCTTAGCGGACGGAGTGAACACTGAAGCTTTCTTT,CASSLADGVNTEAFF
NA,TRBV4-2,NA,TRBJ2-6,TGTGCCAGCAGGACGGGAGCTGGGGCCAACGTCCTGACTTTC,CASRTGAGANVLTF
NA,TRBV6-2/TRBV6-3,NA,TRBJ2-2,TGTGCCAGCCAATTATCGAGCATCGGGGAGCTGTTTTTT,CASQLSSIGELFF
many,TRBV11-3,NA,TRBJ1-5,TGTGCCAGCAGCTTAGGGGGTAGGGAAAATCAGCCCCAGCATTTT,CASSLGGRENQPQHF
NA,TRBV7-8,TRBD2,TRBJ2-2,TGTGCCAGCAGCTTACTAGCGGGAGTGTCGGGCACCGGGGAGCTGTTTTTT,CASSLLAGVSGTGELFF
NA,TRBV12-3/TRBV12-4,NA,TRBJ2-5,TGTGCCAGCAGTTCCCCCATGGGGGTTCTAGAGACCCAGTACTTC,CASSSPMGVLETQYF
many,TRBV12-5,TRBD2,TRBJ2-1,TGTGCTAGTGGGGGGGGACTAGCGGGATACAATGAGCAGTTCTTC,CASGGGLAGYNEQFF
NA,TRBV11-2,NA,TRBJ2-5,TGTGCCGGCAGCCTAGAACGGGAGACCCAGTACTTC,CAGSLERETQYF
many,TRBV11-1,TRBD1,TRBJ2-5,TGTGCCAGCAGCCCTACGGGACAGGGGCCGGAGACCCAGTACTTC,CASSPTGQGPETQYF
NA,TRBV6-1,NA,TRBJ2-7,TGTGCCAGCAGTGGTAGGATAGAGCAGTACTTC,CASSGRIEQYF
many,TRBV11-3,TRBD1,TRBJ1-1,TGTGCCAGCAGCCCCGGAGGAGGGGGCAACACTGAAGCTTTCTTT,CASSPGGGGNTEAFF
NA,TRBV5-6,NA,TRBJ2-7,TGTGCCGGCAGCTTGCAGGGGAAGGAGTACTTC,CAGSLQGKEYF
NA,TRBV4-2,NA,TRBJ1-2,TGTGCCAGCAGCCTAAGACTGGTGGGGACCTATGGCTACACCTTC,CASSLRLVGTYGYTF
NA,TRBV12-3/TRBV12-4,NA,TRBJ1-5,TGTGCCAGCAGTCCTCGGGGGAGAAGTGAGGCGGGCCAGCCCCAGCATTTT,CASSPRGRSEAGQPQHF
NA,TRBV5-1,NA,TRBJ2-5,TGCGCCAGCAGCTCAGACCCGAGTTGGGAGACCCAGTACTTC,CASSSDPSWETQYF
few,TRBV6-5,NA,TRBJ2-7,TGTGCCAGCCGGTTGTCTGACAGCCGTTACGAGCAGTACTTC,CASRLSDSRYEQYF